This passage covers 10 T cell receptor beta chains from one sample sequenced in a study of CD8 T cells in Susac syndrome. A quantity of about 0.5 to 1 ug RNA underwent reverse transcription using random hexamers. TCRdb analysed the immunoSEQ multiplex PCR reads with MiXCR anew, one entry per CDR3 protein. Among roughly 80,000 distinct CDR3 sequences, 90% to 95% were seen once, and the ten largest hold under 0.65%. The sequencing input was CD8+ T cells from PBMCs. Every receptor here comes from a human donor with multiple sclerosis.

This clonotype was found a few times. The chain joins TRBV5-4 to TRBJ2-7, with 9 nucleotides matching TRBD1. Trimming removed 0 bases from V and 2 bases from J; junction bases left unmatched: 0. From germline, CDR1 is SGHNT and CDR2 YYREEE (reference sequence). The CDR3 loop spans 14 amino acids. For the CDR3, the DNA is TGTGCCAGCAGCTTGGGGGACAGGGCCTACGAGCAGTACTTC. It codes for CASSLGDRAYEQYF.

The chain carries TRBV19 and TRBJ2-7; 8 nucleotides align to TRBD1. CDR1 LNHDA and CDR2 SQIVND come from the germline V gene (reference sequence). V shed 5 bases, J shed 0 bases, and the junction held 6 bases outside the gene matches. The CDR3 covers 15 residues. The DNA of the CDR3 is TGTGCCAGTAGTGCCCGACAGGGGCGCTCCTACGAGCAGTACTTC. It encodes CASSARQGRSYEQYF.

V gene TRBV18 combines with J gene TRBJ1-2; a weak D match, TRBD1 (6 bases). Looked up from germline, CDR1 is KGHSH and CDR2 is LQKENI. The CDR3 runs to 14 residues. V was pared by 2 bases and J by 5 bases, with 12 bases between. CDR3 in DNA: TGTGCCAGCTCACCAACAGACAGGTCTTATGGCTACACCTTC. It yields the protein CASSPTDRSYGYTF.

The J gene is TRBJ2-5, the V gene TRBV2; D unresolved. The CDR3 has 13 residues. Per the germline V gene, CDR1 is SNHLY and CDR2 is FYNNEI. Trimming took off 0 bases at V and 4 bases at J, with 6 bases between the two ends. The CDR3 loop is CASSEAVGETQYF. In DNA form, the CDR3 reads TGTGCCAGCAGTGAAGCGGTGGGAGAGACCCAGTACTTC.

The rearrangement links TRBV9 to TRBJ2-3, with TRBD2 identical over 8 bases. Germline CDR1 SGDLS, CDR2 YYNGEE. The CDR3 has 15 amino acids. V lost 4 bases, J lost 4 bases, and 8 bases stayed unmatched. CDR3 sequence: CASSISGSSADTQYF. In nucleotides, the CDR3 is TGTGCCAGCAGCATAAGCGGGAGTAGCGCAGATACGCAGTATTTT.

This clonotype was found once. V gene TRBV20-1 combines with J gene TRBJ2-7, with D tentatively TRBD1 (7 bases). Germline loops: CDR1 DFQATT, CDR2 SNEGSKA (reference sequence). The CDR3 runs 14 residues. Trimming pared 3 bases from V and 4 bases from J, leaving 16 bases between. The CDR3 DNA sequence: TGCAGTGCTAGGGATCCCGCAGGGGGGTACGAGCAGTACTTC. Amino acid sequence: CSARDPAGGYEQYF.

The gene calls are TRBV9 and TRBJ1-6; D is possibly TRBD1 (6 bases). V was shortened by 3 bases and J by 9 bases, with 13 bases between the two germline ends. The CDR3 consists of 14 residues. Per the germline V gene, CDR1 is SGDLS and CDR2 is YYNGEE. DNA of the CDR3: TGTGCCAGCAGCGCTCAGGGAGGGGGTTCACCCCTCCACTTT. Translation gives CASSAQGGGSPLHF.

This sequence joins TRBV5-4 and TRBJ1-1; weak D call: TRBD1 (5 bases). The CDR3 runs to 12 residues. Trimming took off 3 bases at V and 7 bases at J, with 10 bases between the two ends. Per the germline V gene, CDR1 is SGHNT and CDR2 is YYREEE (reference sequence). CDR3 loop: CASSSPTGEAFF. The CDR3 bases are TGTGCCAGCAGCTCTCCAACAGGTGAAGCTTTCTTT.

The chain recombines TRBV7-2 with TRBJ2-5; D may be TRBD1 or TRBD2 (5 bases each). V lost 11 bases, J lost 5 bases, and 18 bases lay in between. The CDR3 runs 13 residues. Germline CDR1 is SGHTA and CDR2 is FQGNSA. The CDR3 DNA is TGTGCCGCTAGTAGAGGGGTCCGTGAGACCCAGTACTTC. Its protein is CAASRGVRETQYF.

This clonotype was recorded a few times. The chain is built from TRBV5-6 and TRBJ2-1; D remains ambiguous. The CDR3 has 15 residues. Germline V CDR1 and CDR2: SGHDT, YYEEEE. V lost 0 bases and J 0 bases, leaving 7 bases between the germline ends. The CDR3: CASSLGLSSYNEQFF. CDR3 DNA: TGTGCCAGCAGCTTGGGGTTGAGCTCCTACAATGAGCAGTTCTTC. The whole variable domain, remainder taken from reference TRBV5-6 and TRBJ2-1, is DAGVTQSPTHLIKTRGQQVTLRCSPKSGHDTVSWYQQALGQGPQFIFQYYEEEERQRGNFPDRFSGHQFPNYSSELNVNALLLGDSALYLCASSLGLSSYNEQFFGPGTRLTVL.